The next 20 T cell receptor beta chains were all read from a single sample in a study of blood T cell repertoires in COVID-19. The assay was immunoSEQ multiplex PCR, and TCRdb's table has in-frame clones only and misses some. The sample has over 140,000 clones; roughly four fifths are singletons. Material for sequencing was peripheral blood. The receptors here all came from a woman in her forties or fifties with active or convalescent COVID-19.

The chain recombines TRBV19 with TRBJ2-3; tentatively, D is TRBD2 (6 bases). Germline V lookup: CDR1 LNHDA, CDR2 SQIVND (reference sequence). This CDR3 region has 14 residues. V was trimmed by 3 bases and J by 4 bases, leaving 11 bases between them. As DNA, the CDR3 is TGTGCCAGTAGTATCCGGGAGTTGTCAGATACGCAGTATTTT. Protein: CASSIRELSDTQYF.

The chain is built from TRBV7-2 and TRBJ1-2, with TRBD1 matching 7 bases. Germline V lookup: CDR1 SGHTA, CDR2 FQGNSA. The V gene end was trimmed by 3 bases and the J gene end by 5 bases; junction bases not matched to a gene: 15. The CDR3 is 17 amino acids. This chain's CDR3 is CASSFDEGTAPIYGYTF. For the CDR3, the DNA is TGTGCCAGCAGCTTTGACGAAGGGACAGCCCCTATTTATGGCTACACCTTC.

The genes are TRBV7-8 and TRBJ2-5, with 8 bases that match TRBD2. Germline V lookup: CDR1 SGHVS, CDR2 FQNEAQ. V lost 5 bases, J lost 2 bases, and 13 bases stayed unmatched. CDR3 length equals 17 residues. Here the CDR3 reads CASSIRGGSGIQETQYF. In DNA form, the CDR3 reads TGTGCCAGCAGCATTAGGGGCGGTAGCGGGATTCAAGAGACCCAGTACTTC.

The chain uses TRBV7-2 and TRBJ2-1; TRBD2 matches 14 bases. The CDR3 spans 19 residues. After removal of 5 bases from V and 4 bases from J, the junction contained 13 bases not matched to a gene. The germline CDR1 and CDR2 sequences are SGHTA and FQGNSA. CDR3 coding DNA: TGTGCCAGCAGCCCCCGGGGACTAGCGGGAGTCGGGCTTTACAATGAGCAGTTCTTC. Residues: CASSPRGLAGVGLYNEQFF. The full variable domain, its missing parts supplied by reference TRBV7-2 and TRBJ2-1, is GAGVSQSPSNKVTEKGKDVELRCDPISGHTALYWYRQSLGQGLEFLIYFQGNSAPDKSGLPSDRFSAERTGGSVSTLTIQRTQQEDSAVYLCASSPRGLAGVGLYNEQFFGPGTRLTVL.

This clone was detected a few times. CDR3 nucleotides: TGTGCCACCAGTGAACCAGGGTACGGTCAGCCCCAGCATTTT. It yields the protein CATSEPGYGQPQHF. The V gene is TRBV24-1, the J gene TRBJ1-5, with D perhaps matching TRBD1 (5 bases). CDR3 size: 14 residues. V was trimmed by 4 bases and J by 6 bases, leaving 12 bases between them. Germline V gene data show CDR1 as KGHDR and CDR2 as SFDVKD.

The chain uses TRBV7-8 and TRBJ2-3; the match to TRBD2 covers 9 bases. The V gene end was trimmed by 1 base and the J gene end by 5 bases; junction bases not matched to a gene: 7. Germline V CDR1 and CDR2: SGHVS, FQNEAQ. The CDR3 totals 16 residues. The CDR3 loop is CASSLGGGREVDTQYF. The CDR3 nucleotides are TGTGCCAGCAGCTTAGGTGGCGGGAGGGAGGTAGATACGCAGTATTTT.

V usage is TRBV6-2 or TRBV6-3 and J usage is TRBJ1-1; TRBD1 matches at 8 bases. Trimming removed 5 bases from V and 5 bases from J; junction bases left unmatched: 7. CDR1 is MNHEY, CDR2 SVGEGT, per germline. The CDR3 contains 14 residues. The CDR3 loop reads CASSPRGRRTEAFF. The CDR3 nucleotides read TGTGCCAGCAGTCCCAGGGGGCGAAGGACTGAAGCTTTCTTT.

This clone showed up many times. The V and J genes are TRBV28 and TRBJ1-1; 7 bases align to TRBD1. The CDR3 loop spans 14 amino acids. Germline V gene data show CDR1 as MDHEN and CDR2 as SYDVKM. V lost 2 bases and J lost 3; bases outside the gene matches: 3. CDR3 in DNA: TGTGCCAGCAGTTTAGGGACAGCCTACACTGAAGCTTTCTTT. This codes for CASSLGTAYTEAFF.

The chain recombines TRBV29-1 with TRBJ2-2; 12 nucleotides align to TRBD2. This CDR3 region has 18 residues. From germline, CDR1 is SQVTM and CDR2 ANQGSEA. V lost 1 base, J lost 5 bases, and 11 bases stayed unmatched. CDR3 nucleotide sequence: TGCAGCGTTGAAGGCACGGCTAGCGGGAGGGCCGAGACCGGGGAGCTGTTTTTT. Residues: CSVEGTASGRAETGELFF.

This chain links TRBV2 with TRBJ1-1; possible D gene TRBD1, 6 bases. CDR1 is SNHLY, CDR2 FYNNEI, per germline. Trimming took off 1 base at V and 5 bases at J, with 14 bases between the two ends. The CDR3 runs to 15 residues. The CDR3 is CASSEGSTGRTEAFF. CDR3 nucleotides: TGTGCCAGCAGTGAAGGGAGCACAGGGCGGACTGAAGCTTTCTTT.

This chain joins TRBV3-1 (or the pseudogene TRBV3-2) and TRBJ2-5; D uncertain. Per germline, CDR1 LGHDT and CDR2 YNNKEL (reference sequence). Trimming cost V 1 base and J 14 bases, with 14 bases left between them. The CDR3 contains 12 residues. The CDR3 nucleotides are TGTGCCAGCAGCCAAGGGGCTCTGAGACCTTACTTC. Translation gives CASSQGALRPYF.

The chain uses TRBV30 and TRBJ2-5; 13 bases line up with TRBD2. This CDR3 comprises 15 residues. The junction had 4 bases not matched to a gene; V was cut back by 1 base and J by 5 bases. Germline CDR1 GTSNPN, CDR2 SVGIG (reference sequence). CDR3 DNA sequence: TGTGCCTGGAGTGAGGGACTAGCGGGGCGTGAGACCCAGTACTTC. It yields the protein CAWSEGLAGRETQYF.

This chain joins TRBV30 and TRBJ1-4, with D possibly TRBD1 on 5 matching bases. The CDR3 consists of 14 residues. The V gene lost 3 bases and the J gene lost 3 bases, with 11 bases spanning the gap. The V gene's germline CDR1 is GTSNPN and CDR2 SVGIG (reference sequence). The DNA for the CDR3 is TGTGCCTGGAGAGGGGCAGGACCTAATGAAAAACTGTTTTTT. Translated, it gives CAWRGAGPNEKLFF.

The chain is built from TRBV2 and TRBJ2-1; 15 bases agree with TRBD2. Germline V gene data show CDR1 as SNHLY and CDR2 as FYNNEI. Trimming removed 6 bases from V and 2 bases from J; junction bases left unmatched: 8. This CDR3 spans 18 amino acids. The CDR3 loop reads CASSPGLAGGPPYNEQFF. The CDR3 DNA sequence: TGTGCCAGCAGCCCGGGACTAGCGGGAGGTCCTCCCTACAATGAGCAGTTCTTC.

This chain connects TRBV5-5 to TRBJ2-3, with D possibly matching TRBD1 (6 bases). V lost 4 bases to trimming and J lost 2 bases, with 17 bases between them. Germline CDR1 SGHKS, CDR2 YYEKEE (reference sequence). The CDR3 has 16 residues. This CDR3 is CASSPTGQFPTDTQYF. The CDR3 nucleotides are TGTGCCAGCAGCCCCACAGGACAGTTTCCCACAGATACGCAGTATTTT.

This chain connects TRBV29-1 to TRBJ2-3; weak D call: TRBD1 (5 bases). CDR3 length: 12 amino acids. Trimming cost V 6 bases and J 6 bases, with 13 bases left between them. The germline CDR1 and CDR2 sequences are SQVTM and ANQGSEA. The CDR3 region has the DNA TGCAGCGTGCAGGGTCTTGGGGATACGCAGTATTTT. It translates to CSVQGLGDTQYF.

This rearrangement joins TRBV29-1 to TRBJ2-5; 9 positions match TRBD1. V trimming: 5 bases; J trimming: 7 bases; junction bases outside the gene matches: 8. CDR3 size: 13 residues. Germline V CDR1 and CDR2: SQVTM, ANQGSEA. CDR3 nucleotide sequence: TGCAGCGTTAGGACAGGGGATGGTGGGACCCAGTACTTC. As protein: CSVRTGDGGTQYF.

This clone was seen just once. The rearrangement uses TRBV12-3 or TRBV12-4 and TRBJ1-2; 9 nucleotides line up with TRBD1. The CDR3 extends over 13 amino acids. V dropped 6 bases and J dropped 4; count of bases not matched to a gene: 3. This chain's CDR3 is CASSGQGSYGYTF. The CDR3 DNA reads as TGTGCCAGCAGCGGACAGGGGAGCTATGGCTACACCTTC.

J is TRBJ1-3 and V is TRBV6-1; D is ambiguous. The length of the CDR3 is 16 residues. Germline V gene sequence: CDR1 MNHNS, CDR2 SASEGT. Deletions cut 2 bases from V and 2 bases from J, with 13 bases between. CDR3 region: CASSEIRVETGNTIYF. CDR3 nucleotides: TGTGCCAGCAGTGAAATACGGGTTGAAACTGGAAACACCATATATTTT.

A few counts support this clone. The chain uses TRBV11-2 and TRBJ1-1; perhaps TRBD1 as D (6 bases). This CDR3 spans 14 amino acids. Trimming left V 1 base short and J 5 bases short, with 11 bases between. Germline V gene data show CDR1 as SGHAT and CDR2 as FQNNGV. The CDR3 spells CASSLGGLGTEAFF. CDR3 in DNA: TGTGCCAGCAGCTTAGGGGGGCTGGGGACTGAAGCTTTCTTT.